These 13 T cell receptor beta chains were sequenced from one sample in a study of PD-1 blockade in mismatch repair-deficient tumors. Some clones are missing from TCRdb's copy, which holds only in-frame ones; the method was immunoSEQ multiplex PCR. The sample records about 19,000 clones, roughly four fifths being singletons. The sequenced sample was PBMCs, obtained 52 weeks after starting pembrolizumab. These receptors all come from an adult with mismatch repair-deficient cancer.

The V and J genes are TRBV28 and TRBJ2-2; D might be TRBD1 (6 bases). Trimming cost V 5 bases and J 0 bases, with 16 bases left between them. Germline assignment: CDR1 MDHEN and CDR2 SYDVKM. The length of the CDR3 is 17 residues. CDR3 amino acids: CASSGNPGTPNTGELFF. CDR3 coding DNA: TGTGCCAGCAGTGGTAATCCAGGGACACCGAACACCGGGGAGCTGTTTTTT.

The DNA of the CDR3 is TGTGCCAGCAGCAACCAACAGGGGACATCCCCCACAGATACGCAGTATTTT. It yields the protein CASSNQQGTSPTDTQYF. The V gene is TRBV5-8, the J gene TRBJ2-3; 7 nucleotides line up with TRBD1. Trimming took 4 bases from V and 2 from J; bases not matched to a gene: 13. Germline V gene sequence: CDR1 SGHTS, CDR2 YDEGEE. The CDR3 has 17 residues. The variable domain in full, with the rest retrieved from reference TRBV5-8 and TRBJ2-3, is EAGVTQSPTHLIKTRGQQATLRCSPISGHTSVYWYQQALGLGLQFLLWYDEGEERNRGNFPPRFSGRQFPNYSSELNVNALELEDSALYLCASSNQQGTSPTDTQYFGPGTRLTVL.

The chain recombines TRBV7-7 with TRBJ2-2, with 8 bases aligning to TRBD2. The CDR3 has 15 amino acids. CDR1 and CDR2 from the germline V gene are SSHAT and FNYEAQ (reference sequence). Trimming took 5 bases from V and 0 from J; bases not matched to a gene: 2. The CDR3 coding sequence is TGTGCCAGCAGCCCTAGCGGGTCGAACACCGGGGAGCTGTTTTTT. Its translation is CASSPSGSNTGELFF.

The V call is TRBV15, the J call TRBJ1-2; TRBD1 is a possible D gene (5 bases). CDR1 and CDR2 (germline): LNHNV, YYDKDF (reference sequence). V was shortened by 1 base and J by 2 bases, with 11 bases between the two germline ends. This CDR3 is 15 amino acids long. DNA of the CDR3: TGTGCCACCAGCAGAGGAAACCCAGGGAACTATGGCTACACCTTC. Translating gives CATSRGNPGNYGYTF.

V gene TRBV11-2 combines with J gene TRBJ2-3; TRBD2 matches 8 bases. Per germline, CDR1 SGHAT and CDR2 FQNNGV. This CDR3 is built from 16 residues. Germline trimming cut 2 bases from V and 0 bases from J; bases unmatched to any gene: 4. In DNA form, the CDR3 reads TGTGCCAGCAGCTTAACCACTAGCGGTAGCACAGATACGCAGTATTTT. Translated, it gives CASSLTTSGSTDTQYF.

DNA for the CDR3: TGTGCCAGCAGTGAAATAGGGACAGGGGGGCAAGAGACCCAGTACTTC. Translation gives CASSEIGTGGQETQYF. The V call is TRBV6-1, the J call TRBJ2-5; TRBD1 matches 11 bases. J gave up 2 bases and V 2 bases, and 4 bases lay outside the gene matches. Germline CDR1 reads MNHNS; CDR2 reads SASEGT. This CDR3 spans 16 amino acids.

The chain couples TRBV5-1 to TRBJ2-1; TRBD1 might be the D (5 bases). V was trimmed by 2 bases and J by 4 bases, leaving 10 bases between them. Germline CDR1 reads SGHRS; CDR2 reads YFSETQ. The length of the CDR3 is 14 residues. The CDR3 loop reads CASSFAQGYNEQFF. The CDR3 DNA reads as TGCGCCAGCAGCTTCGCGCAGGGATACAATGAGCAGTTCTTC.

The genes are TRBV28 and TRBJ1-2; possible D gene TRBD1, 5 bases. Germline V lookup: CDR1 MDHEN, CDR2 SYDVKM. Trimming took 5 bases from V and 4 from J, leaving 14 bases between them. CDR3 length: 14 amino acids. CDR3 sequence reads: CASSPTAQVYGYTF. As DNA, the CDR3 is TGTGCCAGCAGTCCTACCGCACAGGTCTATGGCTACACCTTC.

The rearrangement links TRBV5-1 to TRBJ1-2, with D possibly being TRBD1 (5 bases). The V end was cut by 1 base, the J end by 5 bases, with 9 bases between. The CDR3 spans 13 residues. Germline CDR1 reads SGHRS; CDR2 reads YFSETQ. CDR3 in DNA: TGCGCCAGCAGCTTGCCGGGGGGGTATGGCTACACCTTC. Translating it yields CASSLPGGYGYTF.

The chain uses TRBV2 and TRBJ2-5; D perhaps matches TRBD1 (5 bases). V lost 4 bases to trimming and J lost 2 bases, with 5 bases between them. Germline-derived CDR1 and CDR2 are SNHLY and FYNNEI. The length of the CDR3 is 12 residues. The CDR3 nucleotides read TGTGCCAGCAGTGGACAGCAAGAGACCCAGTACTTC. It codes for CASSGQQETQYF. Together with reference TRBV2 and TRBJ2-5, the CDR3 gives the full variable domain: EPEVTQTPSHQVTQMGQEVILRCVPISNHLYFYWYRQILGQKVEFLVSFYNNEISEKSEIFDDQFSVERPDGSNFTLKIRSTKLEDSAMYFCASSGQQETQYFGPGTRLLVL.

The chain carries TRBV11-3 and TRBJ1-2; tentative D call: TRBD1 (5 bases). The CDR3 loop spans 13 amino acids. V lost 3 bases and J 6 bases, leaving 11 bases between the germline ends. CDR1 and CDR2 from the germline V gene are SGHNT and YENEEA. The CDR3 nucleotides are TGTGCCAGCAGCTTGGATCTCAGGGATGGCTACACCTTC. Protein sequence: CASSLDLRDGYTF.

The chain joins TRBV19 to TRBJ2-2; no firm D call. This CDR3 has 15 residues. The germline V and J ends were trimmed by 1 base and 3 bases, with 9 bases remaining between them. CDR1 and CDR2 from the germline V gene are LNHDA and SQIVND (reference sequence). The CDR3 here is CASSIGGAYTGELFF. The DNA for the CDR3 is TGTGCCAGTAGTATAGGAGGCGCTTACACCGGGGAGCTGTTTTTT.

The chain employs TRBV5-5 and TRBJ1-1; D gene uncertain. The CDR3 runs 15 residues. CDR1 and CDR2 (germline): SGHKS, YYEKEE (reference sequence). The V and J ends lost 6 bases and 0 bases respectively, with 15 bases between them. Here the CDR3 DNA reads TGTGCCAGCACCCAGTCCGGGGATATGAACACTGAAGCTTTCTTT. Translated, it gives CASTQSGDMNTEAFF.